This T cell receptor (beta chain) was sequenced during a study of response to subunit inactivated influenza vaccine. Study conclusions and caveats: With each seasonal influenza vaccination, the authors suggested, few new T cells are recruited.

Germline values: CDR1 DFQATT, CDR2 SNEGSKA (reference sequence). This CDR3 comprises 12 residues. Trimming stripped 0 bases from V and 8 bases from J, with 10 bases between. TCRdb passed the RT-PCR reads through MiXCR, listing each CDR3 protein once. The sample includes about 830,000 distinct CDR3 sequences, under 20% of them seen just once. This clonotype was observed a handful of times. Antigen unknown. The material was PBMCs from blood, obtained around 5 days after vaccination. The chain combines TRBV20-1 with TRBJ1-2, with D hard to call. The receptor was isolated from a man in his fifties who received an inactivated influenza vaccine. CDR3 bases: TGCAGTGCTAGAGATCGAAGTTACGGCTACACCTTC. It yields the protein CSARDRSYGYTF.